This T cell receptor (beta chain) derives from a study of post-analysis software for immune sequencing data. Study-level findings and limits: Several TRBV segments occurring more often in patients than controls included TRBV5-6, TRBV5-1 and TRBV20-1.

Unique molecular identifiers featured in each of the TCR beta cDNA libraries. TCRdb re-derived calls from the PCR reads in MiXCR, one entry per CDR3 protein. The sample holds 800,000 to 950,000 distinct CDR3 sequences; roughly 58% are singletons and the top ten take roughly 4.4%. The CDR3 spans 15 residues. Germline values: CDR1 SGHDN, CDR2 FVKESK. Trimming took 1 base from V and 4 from J, leaving 11 bases between them. Comment on this clonotype: The target antigen is unknown.

The specimen sequenced was blood. The rearrangement links TRBV14 to TRBJ2-1; either TRBD1 or TRBD2 may fit D (5 bases each). The clonotype was recovered from a girl aged 10-17 years with multiple sclerosis. The CDR3 sequence: CASSQVGEEYNEQFF. The CDR3 region has the DNA TGTGCCAGCAGCCAAGTGGGGGAAGAGTACAATGAGCAGTTCTTC.